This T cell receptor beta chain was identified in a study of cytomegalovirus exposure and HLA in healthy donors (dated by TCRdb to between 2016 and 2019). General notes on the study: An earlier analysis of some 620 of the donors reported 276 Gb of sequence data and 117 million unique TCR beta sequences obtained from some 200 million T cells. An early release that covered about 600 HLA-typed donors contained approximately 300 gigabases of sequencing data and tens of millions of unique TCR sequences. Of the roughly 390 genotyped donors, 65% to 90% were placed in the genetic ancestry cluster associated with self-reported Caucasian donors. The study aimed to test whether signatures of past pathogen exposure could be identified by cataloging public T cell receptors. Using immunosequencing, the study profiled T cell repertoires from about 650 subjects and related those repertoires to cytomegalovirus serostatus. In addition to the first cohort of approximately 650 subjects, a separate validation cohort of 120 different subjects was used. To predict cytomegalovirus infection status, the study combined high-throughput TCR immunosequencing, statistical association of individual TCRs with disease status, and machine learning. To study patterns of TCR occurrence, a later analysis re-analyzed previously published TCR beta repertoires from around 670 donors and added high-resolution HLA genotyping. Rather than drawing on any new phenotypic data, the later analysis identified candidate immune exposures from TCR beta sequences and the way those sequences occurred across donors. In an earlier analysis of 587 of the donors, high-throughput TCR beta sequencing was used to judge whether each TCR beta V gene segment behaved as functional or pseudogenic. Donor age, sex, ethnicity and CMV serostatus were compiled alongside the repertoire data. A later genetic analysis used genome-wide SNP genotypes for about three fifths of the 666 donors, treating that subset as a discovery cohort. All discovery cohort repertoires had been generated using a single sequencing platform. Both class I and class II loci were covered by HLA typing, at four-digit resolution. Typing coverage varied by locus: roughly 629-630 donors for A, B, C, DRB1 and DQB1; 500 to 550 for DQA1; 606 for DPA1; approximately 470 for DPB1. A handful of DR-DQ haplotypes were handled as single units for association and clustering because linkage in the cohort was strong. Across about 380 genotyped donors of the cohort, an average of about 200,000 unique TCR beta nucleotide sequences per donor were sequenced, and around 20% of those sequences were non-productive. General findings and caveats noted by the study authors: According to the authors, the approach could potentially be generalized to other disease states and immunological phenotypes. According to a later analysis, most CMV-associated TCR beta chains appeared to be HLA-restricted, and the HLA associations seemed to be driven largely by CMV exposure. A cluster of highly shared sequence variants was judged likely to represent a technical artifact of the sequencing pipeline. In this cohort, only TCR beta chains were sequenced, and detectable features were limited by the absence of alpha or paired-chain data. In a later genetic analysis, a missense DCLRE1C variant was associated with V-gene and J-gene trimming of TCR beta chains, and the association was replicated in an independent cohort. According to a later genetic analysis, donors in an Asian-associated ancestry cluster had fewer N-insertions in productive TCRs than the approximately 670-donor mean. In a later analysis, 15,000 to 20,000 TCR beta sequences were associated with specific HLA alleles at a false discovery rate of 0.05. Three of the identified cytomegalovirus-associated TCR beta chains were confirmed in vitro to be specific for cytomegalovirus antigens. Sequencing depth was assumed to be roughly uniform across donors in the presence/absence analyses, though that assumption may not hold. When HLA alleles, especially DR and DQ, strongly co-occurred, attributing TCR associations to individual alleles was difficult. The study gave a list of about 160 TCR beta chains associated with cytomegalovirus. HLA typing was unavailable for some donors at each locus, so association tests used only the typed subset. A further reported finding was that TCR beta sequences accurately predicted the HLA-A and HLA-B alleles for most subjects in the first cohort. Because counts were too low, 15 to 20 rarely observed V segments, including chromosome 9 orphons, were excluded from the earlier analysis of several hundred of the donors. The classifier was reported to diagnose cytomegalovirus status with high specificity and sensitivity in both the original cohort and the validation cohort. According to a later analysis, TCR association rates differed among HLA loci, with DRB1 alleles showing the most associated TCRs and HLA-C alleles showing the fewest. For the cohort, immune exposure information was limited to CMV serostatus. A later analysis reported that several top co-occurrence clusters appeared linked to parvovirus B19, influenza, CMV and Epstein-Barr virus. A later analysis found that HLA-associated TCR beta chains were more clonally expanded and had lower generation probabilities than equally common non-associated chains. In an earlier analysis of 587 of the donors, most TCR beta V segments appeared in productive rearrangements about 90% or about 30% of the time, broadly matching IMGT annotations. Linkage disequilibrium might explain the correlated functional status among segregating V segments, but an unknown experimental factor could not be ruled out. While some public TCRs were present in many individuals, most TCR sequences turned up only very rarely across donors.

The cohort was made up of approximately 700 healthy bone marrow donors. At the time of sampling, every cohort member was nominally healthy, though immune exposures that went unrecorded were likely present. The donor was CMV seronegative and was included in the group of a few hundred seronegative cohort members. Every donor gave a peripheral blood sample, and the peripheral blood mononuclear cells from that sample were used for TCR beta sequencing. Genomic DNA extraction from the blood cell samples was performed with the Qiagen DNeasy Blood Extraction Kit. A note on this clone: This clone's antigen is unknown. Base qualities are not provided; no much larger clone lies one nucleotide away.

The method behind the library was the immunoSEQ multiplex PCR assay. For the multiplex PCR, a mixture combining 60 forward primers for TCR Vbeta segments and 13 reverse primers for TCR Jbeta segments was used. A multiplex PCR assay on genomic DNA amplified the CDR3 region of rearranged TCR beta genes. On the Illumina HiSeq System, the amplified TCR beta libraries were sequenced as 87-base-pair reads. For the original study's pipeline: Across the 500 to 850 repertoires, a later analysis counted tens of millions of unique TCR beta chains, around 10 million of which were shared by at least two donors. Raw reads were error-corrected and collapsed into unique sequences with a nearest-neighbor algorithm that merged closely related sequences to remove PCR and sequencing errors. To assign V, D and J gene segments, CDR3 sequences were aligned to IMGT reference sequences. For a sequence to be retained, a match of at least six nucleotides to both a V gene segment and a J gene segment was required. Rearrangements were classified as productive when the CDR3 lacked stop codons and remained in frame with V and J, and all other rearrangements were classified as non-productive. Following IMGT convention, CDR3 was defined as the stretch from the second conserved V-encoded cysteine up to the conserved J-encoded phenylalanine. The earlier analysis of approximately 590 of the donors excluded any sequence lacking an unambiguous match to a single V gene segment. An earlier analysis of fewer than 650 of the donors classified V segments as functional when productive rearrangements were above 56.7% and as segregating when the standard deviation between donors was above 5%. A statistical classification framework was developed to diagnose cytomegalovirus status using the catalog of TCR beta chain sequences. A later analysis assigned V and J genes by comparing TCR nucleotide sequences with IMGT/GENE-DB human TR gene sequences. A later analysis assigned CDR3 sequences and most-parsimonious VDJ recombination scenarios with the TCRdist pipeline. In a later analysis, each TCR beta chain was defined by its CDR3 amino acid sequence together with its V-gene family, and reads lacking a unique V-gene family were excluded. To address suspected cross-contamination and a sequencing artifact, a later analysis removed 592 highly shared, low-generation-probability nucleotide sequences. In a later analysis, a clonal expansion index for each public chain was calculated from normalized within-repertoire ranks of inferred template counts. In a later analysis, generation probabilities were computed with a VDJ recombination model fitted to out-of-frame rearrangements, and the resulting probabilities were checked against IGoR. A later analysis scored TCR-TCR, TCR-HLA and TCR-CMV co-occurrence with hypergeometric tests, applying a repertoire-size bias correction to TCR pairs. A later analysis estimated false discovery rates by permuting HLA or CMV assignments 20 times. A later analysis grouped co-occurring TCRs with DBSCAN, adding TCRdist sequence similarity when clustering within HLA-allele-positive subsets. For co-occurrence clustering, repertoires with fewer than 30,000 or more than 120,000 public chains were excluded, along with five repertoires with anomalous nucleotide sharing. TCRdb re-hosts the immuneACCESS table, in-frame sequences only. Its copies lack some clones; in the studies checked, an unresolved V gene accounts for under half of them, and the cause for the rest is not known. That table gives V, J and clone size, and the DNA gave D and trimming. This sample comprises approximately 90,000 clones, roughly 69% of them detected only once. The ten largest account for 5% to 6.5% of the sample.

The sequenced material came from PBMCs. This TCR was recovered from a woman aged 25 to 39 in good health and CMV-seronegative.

The CDR3 reads as follows: CASSLVGQGAPEQYF. At the DNA level, the sequence is TGTGCCAGCAGTTTGGTGGGACAGGGGGCGCCAGAGCAGTACTTC. The chain uses TRBV27 and TRBJ2-7; TRBD1 agrees with 12 junctional bases. CDR1 and CDR2, looked up from the germline V gene (reference sequence), are MNHEY and SMNVEV. Unmatched junction bases come to 7, with V trimmed by 3 bases and J by 7 bases. The CDR3 spans 15 residues, from the cysteine through the phenylalanine. The read is trimmed to its CDR3 DNA, 45 bases read in frame from base 1.